This T cell receptor beta chain was identified during a study of blood T cell repertoires in COVID-19. Study at large: Samples taken during acute and convalescent COVID-19 were collected in the United States, Italy and Spain. The cDNA or gDNA used as material had been derived from T cells, B-cell-depleted T cells, or PBMCs.

The CDR3 loop spans 15 amino acids. Germline CDR1 is KGHSH and CDR2 is LQKENI. The V and J ends lost 2 bases and 5 bases, in that order; junction bases with no gene match: 5. Study processing details: Nucleated cell number was recorded as an estimate derived from reference gene primer amplification. TCRdb's table, derived via immunoSEQ multiplex PCR, lists solely in-frame clones and lacks some. That table gives V, J and clone size, and the DNA gave D and trimming. The data contain 35,000 to 55,000 clones, nearly 90% of them singletons. This clone appeared a single time. The chain joins TRBV18 to TRBJ1-5; 8 nucleotides match TRBD1. This sequence originates from a man aged 65 to 85 with active COVID-19. The sequenced sample consisted of peripheral blood. CDR3 region: CASSPGQGNHQPQHF. The CDR3 region has the DNA TGTGCCAGCTCACCAGGACAGGGAAACCATCAGCCCCAGCATTTT. Full variable domain (missing parts from reference TRBV18 and TRBJ1-5): NAGVMQNPRHLVRRRGQEARLRCSPMKGHSHVYWYRQLPEEGLKFMVYLQKENIIDESGMPKERFSAEFPKEGPSILRIQQVVRGDSAAYFCASSPGQGNHQPQHFGDGTRLSIL.